This is a list of T cell receptor beta chains from one sample in a study of blood T cells in healthy people across ages. From the 5' RACE reads, TCRdb called clonotypes with MiXCR, one entry per CDR3 protein. The repertoire holds fewer than 700,000 distinct CDR3 sequences, with 40% to 50% as singletons. The sequenced sample consisted of blood. These receptor sequences come from a man at least 80 years old in good health. CDR3s include the opening cysteine and the closing phenylalanine or tryptophan. A D gene is named only where the DNA matches it firmly. Some rows mark clone size as missing; the rest say once, few, many or name a class of expanded clone.

>-|TRBJ2-1|TRBV7-9|-
TGTGCCAGCAGCATGGGCCGGGACTCGAGCTCCTACAATGAGCAGTTCTTC
CASSMGRDSSSYNEQFF
>-|TRBJ2-7|TRBV7-2|once
TGTGTCAGCAGCTTAGCGGCCGGTCAATACGAGCAGTACTTC
CVSSLAAGQYEQYF
>-|TRBJ1-2|TRBV7-9|few
TGTGCCAGCAGCTTGGGACAAGGGGCCCCTGGCTACACCTTC
CASSLGQGAPGYTF
>-|TRBJ2-3|TRBV20-1|-
TGCAGTGCTAGCGGCGGAGCAGAAGCTGGTCGTGCGGGCACAGATACGCAGTATTTT
CSASGGAEAGRAGTDTQYF
>-|TRBJ1-2|TRBV7-3|once
TGTGCCAGCAGCGTATCCCCGGGTTATGGCTACACCTTC
CASSVSPGYGYTF
>TRBD1|TRBJ1-2|TRBV9|-
TGTGCCAGCAGCGTAGGGACCACAGGGGGCGTCTATGGCTACACCTTC
CASSVGTTGGVYGYTF
>TRBD2|TRBJ2-1|TRBV7-2|-
TGTGCCAGCAGCAGGACTAGCGGGAGCAACGATGAGCAGTTCTTC
CASSRTSGSNDEQFF
>TRBD2|TRBJ2-1|TRBV2|-
TGTGCCAGCAGGGGAGGACTAGGACATGAGCAGTTCTTC
CASRGGLGHEQFF
>-|TRBJ1-1|TRBV4-3|-
TGCGCCAGCAGCCAAGATCCGGGAGGGGTGATCGGCACTGAAGCTTTCTTT
CASSQDPGGVIGTEAFF
>-|TRBJ2-1|TRBV5-1|few
TGCGCCAGCAGCTGGACTCCGGGGACGCCAACGGGGAATGAGCAGTTCTTC
CASSWTPGTPTGNEQFF
>TRBD2|TRBJ2-3|TRBV7-2|-
TGTGCCAGCAGCACGACTAGCCTAGGCACAGATACGCAGTATTTT
CASSTTSLGTDTQYF
>-|TRBJ2-7|TRBV7-2|few
TGTGCCAGCAGCTTTGGGGCCTACGAGCAGTACTTC
CASSFGAYEQYF
>-|TRBJ1-1|TRBV12-3/TRBV12-4|-
TGTGCCAGCAGTTTAACAGCTGAAGCTTTCTTT
CASSLTAEAFF
>-|TRBJ2-3|TRBV6-2/TRBV6-3|-
TGTGCCAGCAGCCAGTCTTTGGGAGATACGCAGTATTTT
CASSQSLGDTQYF
>TRBD2|TRBJ2-2|TRBV7-9|-
TGTGCCAGCAGCCCCGGCGGGGGGACAAACACCGGGGAGCTGTTTTTT
CASSPGGGTNTGELFF
>TRBD2|TRBJ2-1|TRBV3-1|-
TGTGCCAGCAGCCAACCAGCCCGGCTAGCGGGAGCCCATGAGCAGTTCTTC
CASSQPARLAGAHEQFF
>-|TRBJ2-1|TRBV7-2|-
TGTGCCAGCAAACTGCCGCCTCGCTACAATGAGCAGTTCTTC
CASKLPPRYNEQFF
>TRBD1|TRBJ2-7|TRBV7-3|-
TGTGCCAGCAGCGACCGGGACAGGGCGTACTACGAGCAGTACTTC
CASSDRDRAYYEQYF
>-|TRBJ2-3|TRBV7-2|-
TGTGCCAGCAGCCCCCGACTGCAGGGGGGCCAAGATACGCAGTATTTT
CASSPRLQGGQDTQYF
>TRBD1|TRBJ1-2|TRBV7-9|-
TGTGCCAGCAGCTTAGGTCCGGGACAGGTGGACTATGGCTGCACCTTC
CASSLGPGQVDYGCTF
>TRBD2|TRBJ2-5|TRBV7-2|-
TGTGCCAGCAGCTCCGGACTAGCGGGGACCTTACAAGAGACCCAGTACTTC
CASSSGLAGTLQETQYF
>-|TRBJ2-1|TRBV7-8|few
TGTGCCAGCAGCTCCAGACAGGTATACAATGAGCAGTTCTTC
CASSSRQVYNEQFF
>TRBD2|TRBJ2-5|TRBV6-6|many
TGTGCCAGCAGCATAGGGGGTCTAGCGGGAGAGACCCAGTACTTC
CASSIGGLAGETQYF
>-|TRBJ2-7|TRBV7-2|few
TGTGCCAGCAGCTTAGGGCAGGGTAATTCCCACGAGCAGTACTTC
CASSLGQGNSHEQYF
>-|TRBJ1-1|TRBV20-1|-
TGCAGTGCTAGAGCTCCAAACACAGAGAACACTGAAGCTTTCTTT
CSARAPNTENTEAFF
>-|TRBJ2-7|TRBV30|-
TGTGCCTGGAGAACGACCATCTACGAGCAGTACTTC
CAWRTTIYEQYF
>TRBD2|TRBJ2-1|TRBV7-2|-
TGTGCCAGCAGCTCAAGCGCTCCGGGGGGGACCTACAATGAGCAGTTCTTC
CASSSSAPGGTYNEQFF
>TRBD1|TRBJ2-6|TRBV29-1|-
TGCAGCGTTGGGGGACAGGGGGCCTCTGGGGCCAACGTCCTGACTTTC
CSVGGQGASGANVLTF
>-|TRBJ2-3|TRBV4-3|few
TGCGCCAGCAGCCAAGAGGGGGCCTACACAGATACGCAGTATTTT
CASSQEGAYTDTQYF
>TRBD1|TRBJ2-7|TRBV24-1|-
TGTGCCACAAGGACAGGGGTAATTAGCGAGCAGTACTTC
CATRTGVISEQYF
>TRBD2|TRBJ2-1|TRBV7-7|-
TGTGCTAGCAGTGCCCGACTAGCCGGGGAGACCCAGTTCTTC
CASSARLAGETQFF
>-|TRBJ2-3|TRBV18|-
TGTGCCAGCTCACCTAATTTACGGAGAAACACAGATACGCAGTATTTT
CASSPNLRRNTDTQYF
>-|TRBJ2-1|TRBV7-2|few
TGTGCCAGCAGCTTAACATCAGGACGCTACTACAATGAGCAGTTCTTC
CASSLTSGRYYNEQFF
>-|TRBJ2-5|TRBV7-9|few
TGTGCCAGCAGCAACATACAAGAGACCCAGTACTTC
CASSNIQETQYF
>-|TRBJ2-5|TRBV20-1|-
TGCAGTGCTAGAGGGGACACGAGCTCCTACAATGAGCAGTACTTC
CSARGDTSSYNEQYF
>-|TRBJ2-7|TRBV10-3|-
TGTGCCATCAGTGATGATAGGGGCGCGAAGCAGTACTTC
CAISDDRGAKQYF
>TRBD1|TRBJ2-3|TRBV10-3|once
TGTGGCATCAGCCGGACAGGGGAGATCACAGATACGCAGTATTTT
CGISRTGEITDTQYF
>-|TRBJ2-7|TRBV7-2|-
TGTGCCAGCAGCTACAACCAGGGGACCGGGTACGAGCAGTACTTC
CASSYNQGTGYEQYF
>-|TRBJ2-1|TRBV2|few
TGTGCCAGCAGTCCTGACATGAATGAGCAGTTCTTC
CASSPDMNEQFF
>-|TRBJ2-1|TRBV20-1|-
TGCAGTGCTAGAGATGGGGTCTCCTACAATGAGCAGTTCTTC
CSARDGVSYNEQFF
>TRBD2|TRBJ2-7|TRBV20-1|-
TGCAGTGCTAGAGACCAGACTAGCGGGAGTAGATACGAGCAGTACTTC
CSARDQTSGSRYEQYF
>TRBD1|TRBJ2-5|TRBV6-2/TRBV6-3|-
TGTGCCAGCACTTGGACAGGGCCGCCCCGGCCCCAGTACTTC
CASTWTGPPRPQYF
>TRBD2|TRBJ2-3|TRBV20-1|-
TGCAGTGCTAGAGACGGTAGCGGGGGGGCAGGAGATACGCAGTATTTT
CSARDGSGGAGDTQYF
>TRBD2|TRBJ2-1|TRBV5-1|few
TGCGCCAGCGGCGGTCTTCGGGCAGCGGGAGATGAGCAGTTCTTC
CASGGLRAAGDEQFF
>-|TRBJ1-1|TRBV2|-
TGTGCCAGCAGATTAGGGGTGCTGGGCACTGAAGCTTTCTTT
CASRLGVLGTEAFF
>-|TRBJ1-2|TRBV7-9|-
TGTGCCAGCAGCTTAGAACAGGACTATGGCTACACCTTC
CASSLEQDYGYTF
>-|TRBJ2-7|TRBV6-5|many
TGTGCCAGCAGTTACGGAAACACAGGGCTATACGAGCAGTACTTC
CASSYGNTGLYEQYF